This TCR beta chain is drawn from a study of vaccination and CD4 T cells after COVID-19. Cultured CD4+ T cell DNA was sequenced using the Oncomine TCR Beta short-read assay. TCRdb re-called the PCR reads with MiXCR, one entry per CDR3 protein. The repertoire holds 20,000 to 30,000 distinct CDR3 sequences, approximately 50% seen once, with around 2.7% in the top ten. Deletions cut 5 bases from V and 3 bases from J, with 7 bases between. CDR1 is LNHNV, CDR2 YYDKDF, per germline (reference sequence). The CDR3 length is 13 residues. Treatment specified: roughly 11-day PBMC culture with coronavirus spike peptide pools or control peptides (ViraFEST assay). To note about this clonotype: As yet, its antigen is unknown.

Study outcomes and limitations: A nonsignificant median increase from roughly 21 to 40 SARS-CoV-2-reactive clonotypes was observed.

The sequence was collected from a human donor who had recovered from COVID-19. The V and J genes are TRBV15 and TRBJ2-2, with D possibly being TRBD1 (6 bases). Source material: CD4+ T cells from blood, cultured in vitro. The CDR3 sequence: CATSDRYTGELFF. CDR3 nucleotide sequence: TGTGCCACCAGCGACAGGTACACCGGGGAGCTGTTTTTT.